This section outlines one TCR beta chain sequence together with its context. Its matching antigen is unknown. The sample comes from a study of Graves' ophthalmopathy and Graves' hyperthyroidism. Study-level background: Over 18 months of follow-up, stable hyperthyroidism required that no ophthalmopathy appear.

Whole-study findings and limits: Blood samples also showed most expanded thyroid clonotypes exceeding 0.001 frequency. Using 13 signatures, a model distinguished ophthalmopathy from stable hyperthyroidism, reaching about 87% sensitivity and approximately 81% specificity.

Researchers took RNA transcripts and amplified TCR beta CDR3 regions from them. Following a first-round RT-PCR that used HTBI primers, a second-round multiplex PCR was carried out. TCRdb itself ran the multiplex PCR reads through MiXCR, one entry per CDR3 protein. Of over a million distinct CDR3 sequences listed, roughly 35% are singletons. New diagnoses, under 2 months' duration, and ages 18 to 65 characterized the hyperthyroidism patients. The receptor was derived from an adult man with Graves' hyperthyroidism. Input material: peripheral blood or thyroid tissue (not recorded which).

This chain's CDR3 is CATSAPDRSRNEQFF. The CDR3 coding sequence is TGTGCCACCAGTGCACCTGACAGATCGAGGAATGAGCAGTTCTTC. The chain couples TRBV24-1 to TRBJ2-1; perhaps TRBD1 as D (5 bases). The ends were cut back, 5 bases at V and 7 bases at J, with 17 bases in the middle. This CDR3 comprises 15 residues. Germline V lookup: CDR1 KGHDR, CDR2 SFDVKD.